The present TCR beta chain was sequenced within a study of beta chain features in type 1 diabetes. As every portion of the isolated RNA was reverse transcribed, the sequencing read expressed TCRB transcripts. Sequencing used immunoSEQ multiplex PCR; TCRdb keeps in-frame clones, though not all of them. The profile shows hundreds of thousands of clones, around 15% of them singletons. Purity exceeded 95% in all sorted populations. Regarding the study as a whole: PCR might preferentially amplify shorter templates, equally in patients and controls. VDJ junctions from patients with type 1 diabetes contained fewer insertions and more deletions. Researchers report that Type 1 diabetes patients had moderately but significantly shorter TCRB CDR3s across all four CD4+ subsets. A closer apparent resemblance between naive, central memory and Treg TCRB repertoires was seen in patients than in healthy donors.

About this clone: The target antigen is unknown.

V was pared by 3 bases and J by 0 bases, with 2 bases of the junction left unmatched. This CDR3 has 14 amino acids. Germline V CDR1 and CDR2: SGDLS, YYNGEE. The sequence was obtained from a young man with type 1 diabetes. The sample was naive CD4+ T cells from blood. V is TRBV9 and J is TRBJ1-2; 7 bases are a match to TRBD1. This CDR3 is CASSGQGANYGYTF. The DNA for the CDR3 is TGTGCCAGCAGCGGACAGGGAGCTAACTATGGCTACACCTTC.